The rows below give T cell receptor beta chains drawn from one sample of a study of cytomegalovirus exposure and HLA in healthy donors. Repertoires were generated with immunoSEQ multiplex PCR, while TCRdb's copy carries only in-frame clones and drops some. The data hold 140,000 or so clones, with roughly 77% observed a single time. The sequenced sample was PBMCs. The receptors derive from a woman under 40 in good health and CMV-seronegative. CDR3s include the opening cysteine and the closing phenylalanine or tryptophan. D genes are given only for firm matches. Clone size is given for some rows only: seen once, a few or many times, or a class if the clone is expanded.

d_call,j_call,clone_size,v_call,cdr3_nt,cdr3_aa
NA,TRBJ2-7,few,TRBV6-5,TGTGCCAGCAGTTACGGAGAGGTCGGCTCCTACGAGCAGTACTTC,CASSYGEVGSYEQYF
TRBD1,TRBJ1-1,NA,TRBV30,TGTGCCTGGAGCCGGGACAGGGGGAACACTGAAGCTTTCTTT,CAWSRDRGNTEAFF
TRBD2,TRBJ2-7,NA,TRBV7-2,TGTGCCAGCAGCCTCGCCGCGGGGGGGGGATACGAGCAGTACTTC,CASSLAAGGGYEQYF
NA,TRBJ2-5,once,TRBV2,TGTGCCAGCAGTGCTCAGGGAGGTGGGCAAGAGACCCAGTACTTC,CASSAQGGGQETQYF
NA,TRBJ1-1,once,TRBV2,TGTGCCAGCAGCTATACGGAGGCTGAAGCTTTCTTT,CASSYTEAEAFF
NA,TRBJ2-5,few,TRBV2,TGTGCCAGCAGTGATGGGGGGACGGAGACCCAGTACTTC,CASSDGGTETQYF
NA,TRBJ2-1,once,TRBV9,TGTGCCAGCACCTCCCTGGGGGCTAGCGGTTACAATGAGCAGTTCTTC,CASTSLGASGYNEQFF
TRBD1,TRBJ2-5,NA,TRBV19,TGTGCCAGTCAGACAGGGTCCGAAGCCGGTACCCAGTACTTC,CASQTGSEAGTQYF
TRBD1,TRBJ1-4,NA,TRBV7-7,TGTGCTAGCAGCTTAAAGGCGTTCAAGGACAGGGGACATGAAAAACTGTTTTTT,CASSLKAFKDRGHEKLFF
TRBD1,TRBJ2-5,NA,TRBV28,TGTGCCAGCAGTTCCTCGGGACAGGGTATCGGAGAGACCCAGTACTTC,CASSSSGQGIGETQYF
NA,TRBJ2-3,NA,TRBV7-9,TGTGCCAGCAGCCCAAACCTCGGCGAGAGGGCTACAGATACGCAGTATTTT,CASSPNLGERATDTQYF
NA,TRBJ2-2,NA,TRBV19,TGTGCCAGTACCCAGAGGCAGCCGACCGGGGAGCTGTTTTTT,CASTQRQPTGELFF
TRBD1,TRBJ1-1,few,TRBV7-6,TGTGCCAGCAGCTTAGCAATAGGACAGGGACTCACTGAAGCTTTCTTT,CASSLAIGQGLTEAFF
TRBD2,TRBJ2-1,few,TRBV11-2,TGTGCCAGCAGCCCTGGACTAGCGGGCGTGAGGCAGTTCTTC,CASSPGLAGVRQFF
NA,TRBJ1-5,NA,TRBV7-2,TGTGCCAGCAGGGACCGGACAGGCAATCAGCCCCAGCATTTT,CASRDRTGNQPQHF
NA,TRBJ2-1,NA,TRBV6-1,TGTGCCAGCCGATGGGAGTACTACAATGAGCAGTTCTTC,CASRWEYYNEQFF
TRBD1,TRBJ1-2,NA,TRBV7-2,TGTGCCAGCAGCTTGGGGCCCACCTTAGACAGGGAATATGGCTACACCTTC,CASSLGPTLDREYGYTF
NA,TRBJ2-7,NA,TRBV6-6,TGTGCCAGCAGGACACTCTACGAGCAGTACTTC,CASRTLYEQYF
TRBD1,TRBJ2-2,few,TRBV30,TGTGCCTGGAGTGTACCGGGACAGGGCTGGTCCGGGGAGCTGTTTTTT,CAWSVPGQGWSGELFF
TRBD2,TRBJ2-5,once,TRBV6-1,TGTGCCAGCAGTGCGGGCTGGACTAGCGGGGGTTTGGAGACCCAGTACTTC,CASSAGWTSGGLETQYF
TRBD1,TRBJ1-3,NA,TRBV6-6,TGTGCCACCACAGGGGGATCTGGAAACACCATATATTTT,CATTGGSGNTIYF
NA,TRBJ2-2,NA,TRBV5-1,TGCGCCACTACAGACACCGGGGAGCTGTTTTTT,CATTDTGELFF
TRBD1,TRBJ1-5,few,TRBV6-1,TGTGCCAGCATCGAAAGACAGGGACATCAGCCCCAGCATTTT,CASIERQGHQPQHF
TRBD1,TRBJ2-3,NA,TRBV7-8,TGTGCCAGCAGCTTAGGCAGGGGGCTCTTCACAGATACGCAGTATTTT,CASSLGRGLFTDTQYF
TRBD2,TRBJ2-5,NA,TRBV5-8,TGTGCCAGCAGCGACTACTTAGGGACCCATCAGCGGGAGCAGTACTTC,CASSDYLGTHQREQYF
NA,TRBJ1-1,NA,TRBV6-5,TGTGCCAGCAGGGCCCGGGACACATGGACTGAAGCTTTCTTT,CASRARDTWTEAFF
TRBD1,TRBJ2-7,NA,TRBV6-5,TGTGCCAGCAGGGGACAGCGCTTGAGCTCCTACGAGCAGTACTTC,CASRGQRLSSYEQYF
TRBD1,TRBJ2-7,NA,TRBV7-6,TGTGCCAGCAGCTTAGGACAGGGGGCTTACGAGCAGTACTTC,CASSLGQGAYEQYF
TRBD2,TRBJ2-7,NA,TRBV4-1,TGCGCCAGCAGCCCGACTAGCGGGAAGGGCACCTACGAGCAGTACTTC,CASSPTSGKGTYEQYF
TRBD2,TRBJ2-1,NA,TRBV28,TGTGCCAGCAGTTTATCGGCTAGCGGGGGGCCGTTCTTC,CASSLSASGGPFF
NA,TRBJ1-5,NA,TRBV2,TGTGCCAGCAGTGGAGCAGGGAGTCAGCCCCAGCATTTT,CASSGAGSQPQHF
TRBD2,TRBJ2-3,few,TRBV11-1,TGTGCCAGCAGCTCCGGGAGGGAGGAAGATACGCAGTATTTT,CASSSGREEDTQYF
NA,TRBJ1-1,NA,TRBV6-6,TGTGCCAGCAGTTACTCGAACCTAGGCGGTGAAGCTTTCTTT,CASSYSNLGGEAFF
NA,TRBJ2-7,NA,TRBV10-2,TGCGCCAGCAGTGTTCTGACGGGGGAAGAGCAGTACTTC,CASSVLTGEEQYF
NA,TRBJ2-1,NA,TRBV7-3,TGTGCCAGCAGCCAAGGCGAGGCGTTCAATGAGCAGTTCTTC,CASSQGEAFNEQFF
NA,TRBJ1-1,NA,TRBV7-9,TGTGCCAGCAGCCCGAGTGGCTTT,CASSPSGF
NA,TRBJ1-5,NA,TRBV2,TGTGCCAGCAGTGCACTGACTGTTTATCAGCCCCAGCATTTT,CASSALTVYQPQHF
TRBD1,TRBJ1-5,few,TRBV19,TGTGCCAGTAGTGGGGACAGGGATCAGCCCCAGCATTTT,CASSGDRDQPQHF
TRBD1,TRBJ1-1,NA,TRBV6-1,TGTGCCAGTAAGCAGACAGGGCGGACTGAAGCTTCCTTT,CASKQTGRTEASF
TRBD2,TRBJ2-1,NA,TRBV28,TGTGCCAGCAGTCAAGGACTAGCGGCAAACAATGAGCAGTTCTTC,CASSQGLAANNEQFF
TRBD1,TRBJ2-1,NA,TRBV9,TGTGCCAGCAGCAATACCCGGGACAGGGGAACCAATGAGCAGTTCTTC,CASSNTRDRGTNEQFF
NA,TRBJ1-1,NA,TRBV11-2,TGTGCCAGCAGCTTATGGGCAGTGAACACTGAAGCTTTCTTT,CASSLWAVNTEAFF
NA,TRBJ1-4,NA,TRBV28,TGTGCCAGCAGCACAGGGTATCCAATAAATGAACTGTTTTTT,CASSTGYPINELFF
TRBD1,TRBJ2-7,NA,TRBV4-2,TGTGCCAGCAGCCACCTCGCCGGGACAGGGGGAGGTGAGCAGTACTTC,CASSHLAGTGGGEQYF
TRBD1,TRBJ2-7,NA,TRBV18,TGTGCCAGCTCAAGCGGACAGGGCTACGAGCAGTACTTC,CASSSGQGYEQYF
TRBD1,TRBJ1-4,NA,TRBV5-1,TGCGCCAGCAGCCCCAAGACAGGGTTAAGTGAAAAACTGTTTTTT,CASSPKTGLSEKLFF
TRBD1,TRBJ1-4,NA,TRBV2,TGTGCCAGCAGTGAACAGGGGGCGGATGAAAAACTGTTTTTT,CASSEQGADEKLFF
TRBD1,TRBJ2-7,few,TRBV10-3,TGTGCCATTATGACAGGGACCTACGAGCAGTACTTC,CAIMTGTYEQYF
TRBD1,TRBJ2-1,NA,TRBV28,TGTGCCAGCAGATCAACCGGGACAGGGAGGTTGAATGAGCAGTTCTTC,CASRSTGTGRLNEQFF
TRBD1,TRBJ1-1,NA,TRBV5-1,TGCGCCAGCAGCGTACGGACAGGGTCCGGAAACACTGAAGCTTTCTTT,CASSVRTGSGNTEAFF
NA,TRBJ1-1,NA,TRBV28,TGTGCCAGCAGTTTAACAGGATCCGTGAACACTGAAGCTTTCTTT,CASSLTGSVNTEAFF
NA,TRBJ2-5,few,TRBV6-1,TGTGCCAGCAGTGAAGGGGGGGGGCAGGAGACCCAGTACTTC,CASSEGGGQETQYF
NA,TRBJ2-1,NA,TRBV19,TGTGCCAGTAGTTCCCAACTATACAATGAGCAGTTCTTC,CASSSQLYNEQFF
NA,TRBJ1-2,few,TRBV6-1,TGTGCCAGCAGTGAAGGTCAGGGCGGCTACACCTTC,CASSEGQGGYTF
NA,TRBJ1-1,few,TRBV7-2,TGTGCCAGCAGCCAAGACAAACAGGGGAACACTGAAGCTTTCTTT,CASSQDKQGNTEAFF
NA,TRBJ2-5,few,TRBV7-2,TGTGCCAGCAGCTCCAGAACCCAAGAGACCCAGTACTTC,CASSSRTQETQYF
NA,TRBJ2-3,NA,TRBV9,TGTGCCAGCAGCGTAGGGCCGACTAGCACAGATACGCAGTATTTT,CASSVGPTSTDTQYF
TRBD1,TRBJ1-3,NA,TRBV18,TGTGCCAGCTCACCACGCGGGGGACAGGGAAAAGGAAACACCATATATTTT,CASSPRGGQGKGNTIYF